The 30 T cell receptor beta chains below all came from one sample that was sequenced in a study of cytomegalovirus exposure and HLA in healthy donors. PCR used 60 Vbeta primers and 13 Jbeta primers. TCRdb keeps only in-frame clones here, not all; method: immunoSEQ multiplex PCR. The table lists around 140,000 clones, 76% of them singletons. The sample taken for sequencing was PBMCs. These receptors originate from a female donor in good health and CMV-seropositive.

CDR3 bases: TGTGCCAGCAGTCTAGACAGTACCTATGGCTACACCTTC. Translation gives CASSLDSTYGYTF. The rearrangement uses TRBV6-5 and TRBJ1-2; tentatively, D is TRBD1 (5 bases). Germline CDR1 and CDR2: MNHEY and SVGAGI. This CDR3 has 13 residues. V shed 5 bases and J shed 4 bases, with 11 bases lying between them.

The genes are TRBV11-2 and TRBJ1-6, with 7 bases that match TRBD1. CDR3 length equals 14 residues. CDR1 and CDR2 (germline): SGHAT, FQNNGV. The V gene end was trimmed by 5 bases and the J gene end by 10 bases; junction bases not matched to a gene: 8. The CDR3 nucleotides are TGTGCCAGCAGCGGGCGACAGGGCAACTCACCCCTCCACTTT. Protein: CASSGRQGNSPLHF. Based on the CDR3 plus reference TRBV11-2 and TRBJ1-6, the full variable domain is EAGVAQSPRYKIIEKRQSVAFWCNPISGHATLYWYQQILGQGPKLLIQFQNNGVVDDSQLPKDRFSAERLKGVDSTLKIQPAKLEDSAVYLCASSGRQGNSPLHFGNGTRLTVT.

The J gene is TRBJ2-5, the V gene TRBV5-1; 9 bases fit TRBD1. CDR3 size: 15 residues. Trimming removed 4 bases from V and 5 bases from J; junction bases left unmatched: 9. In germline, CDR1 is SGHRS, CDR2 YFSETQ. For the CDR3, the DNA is TGCGCCAGCAGCGCAGGGGACAGGGTTATCGAGACCCAGTACTTC. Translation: CASSAGDRVIETQYF.

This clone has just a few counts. The CDR3, as DNA: TGTGCCAGCACTTCGACCGGGAGCACTGAAGCTTTCTTT. Protein: CASTSTGSTEAFF. The chain has TRBV2 and TRBJ1-1; D unclear. The V gene lost 7 bases and the J gene lost 4 bases, with 13 bases spanning the gap. This CDR3 has 13 amino acids. Germline values: CDR1 SNHLY, CDR2 FYNNEI.

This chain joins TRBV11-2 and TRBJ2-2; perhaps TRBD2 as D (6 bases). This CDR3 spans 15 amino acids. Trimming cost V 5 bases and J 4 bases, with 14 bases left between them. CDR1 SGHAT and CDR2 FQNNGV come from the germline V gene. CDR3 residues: CASSRSTSGTGELFF. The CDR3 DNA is TGTGCCAGCAGCCGCTCGACTAGTGGCACCGGGGAGCTGTTTTTT.

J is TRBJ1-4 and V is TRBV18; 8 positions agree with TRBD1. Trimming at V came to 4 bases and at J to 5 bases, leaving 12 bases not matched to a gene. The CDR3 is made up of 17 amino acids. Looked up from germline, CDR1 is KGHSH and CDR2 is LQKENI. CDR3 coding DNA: TGTGCCAGCTCACTCACGAGGGGAGCAGGGGGCAATGAAAAACTGTTTTTT. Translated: CASSLTRGAGGNEKLFF. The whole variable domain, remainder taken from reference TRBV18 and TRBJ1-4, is NAGVMQNPRHLVRRRGQEARLRCSPMKGHSHVYWYRQLPEEGLKFMVYLQKENIIDESGMPKERFSAEFPKEGPSILRIQQVVRGDSAAYFCASSLTRGAGGNEKLFFGSGTQLSVL.

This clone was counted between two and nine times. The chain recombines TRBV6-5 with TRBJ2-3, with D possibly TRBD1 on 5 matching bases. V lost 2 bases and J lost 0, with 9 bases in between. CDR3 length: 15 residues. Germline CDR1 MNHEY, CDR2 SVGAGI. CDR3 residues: CASSYNRRSTDTQYF. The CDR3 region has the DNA TGTGCCAGCAGTTACAACAGGAGAAGCACAGATACGCAGTATTTT.

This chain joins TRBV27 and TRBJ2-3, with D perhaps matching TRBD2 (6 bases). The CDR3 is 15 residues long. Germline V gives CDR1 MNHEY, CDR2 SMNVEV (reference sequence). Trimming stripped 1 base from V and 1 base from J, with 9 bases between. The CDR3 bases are TGTGCCAGCAGTTTATTTTCTAGCGGCACAGATACGCAGTATTTT. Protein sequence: CASSLFSSGTDTQYF.

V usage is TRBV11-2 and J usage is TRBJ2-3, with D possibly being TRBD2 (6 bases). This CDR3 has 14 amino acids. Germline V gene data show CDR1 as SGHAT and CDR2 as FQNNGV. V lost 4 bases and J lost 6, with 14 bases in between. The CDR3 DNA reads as TGTGCCAGCAGCTCGCTTGGCGGGGCGGATACGCAGTATTTT. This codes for CASSSLGGADTQYF.

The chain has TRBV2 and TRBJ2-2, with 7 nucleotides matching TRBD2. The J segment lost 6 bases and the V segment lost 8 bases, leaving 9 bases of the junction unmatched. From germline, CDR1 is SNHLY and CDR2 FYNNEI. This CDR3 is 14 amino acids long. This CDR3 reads CASSLGGPAGELFF. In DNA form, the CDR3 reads TGTGCCAGCTCCTTGGGAGGGCCCGCCGGGGAGCTGTTTTTT.

The CDR3 nucleotides are TGTGCCAGCAGCTTGTACGGGGAAAACATTCAGTACTTC. Protein sequence: CASSLYGENIQYF. The chain links TRBV5-8 to TRBJ2-4; the D gene is possibly TRBD2 (5 bases). CDR3 size: 13 residues. V lost 1 base and J lost 5, with 7 bases in between. The germline gives CDR1 SGHTS, CDR2 YDEGEE.

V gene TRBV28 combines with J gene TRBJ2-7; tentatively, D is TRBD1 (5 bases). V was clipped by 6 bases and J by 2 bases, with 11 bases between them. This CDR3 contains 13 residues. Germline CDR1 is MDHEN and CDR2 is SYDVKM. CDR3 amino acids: CASRSGPPYEQYF. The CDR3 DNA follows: TGTGCCAGCAGGTCAGGGCCTCCCTACGAGCAGTACTTC.

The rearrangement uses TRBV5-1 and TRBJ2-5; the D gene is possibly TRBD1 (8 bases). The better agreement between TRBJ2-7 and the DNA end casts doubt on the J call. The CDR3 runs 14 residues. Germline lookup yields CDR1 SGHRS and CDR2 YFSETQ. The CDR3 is CASSLTGGDYEQYF. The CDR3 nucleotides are TGCGCCAGCAGCTTGACAGGGGGGGACTACGAGCAGTACTTC.

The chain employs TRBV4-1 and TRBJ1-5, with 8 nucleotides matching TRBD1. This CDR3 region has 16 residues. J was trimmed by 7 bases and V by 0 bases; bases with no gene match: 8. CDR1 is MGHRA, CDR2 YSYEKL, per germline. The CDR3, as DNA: TGCGCCAGCAGCCAAGAGAAGATGCAGGGGGCACAGCCCCAGCATTTT. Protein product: CASSQEKMQGAQPQHF.

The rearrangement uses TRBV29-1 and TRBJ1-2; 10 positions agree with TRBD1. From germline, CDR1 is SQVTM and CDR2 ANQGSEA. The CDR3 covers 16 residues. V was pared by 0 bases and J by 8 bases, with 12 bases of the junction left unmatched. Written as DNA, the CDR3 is TGCAGCGTTGAAGATCCAGGACAGGGGGTTACAGGAGGCTACACCTTC. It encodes CSVEDPGQGVTGGYTF.

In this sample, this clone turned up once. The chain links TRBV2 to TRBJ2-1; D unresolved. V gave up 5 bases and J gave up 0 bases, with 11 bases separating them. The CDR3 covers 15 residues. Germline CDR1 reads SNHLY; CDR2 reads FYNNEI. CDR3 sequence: CASSLGESSYNEQFF. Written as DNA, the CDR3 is TGTGCCAGCAGTCTGGGCGAAAGCTCCTACAATGAGCAGTTCTTC.

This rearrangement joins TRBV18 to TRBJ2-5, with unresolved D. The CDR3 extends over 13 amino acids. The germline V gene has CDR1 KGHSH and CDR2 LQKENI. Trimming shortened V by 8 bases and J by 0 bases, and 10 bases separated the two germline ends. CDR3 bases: TGTGCCAGCGAGCCACGGTACCAAGAGACCCAGTACTTC. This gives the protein CASEPRYQETQYF.

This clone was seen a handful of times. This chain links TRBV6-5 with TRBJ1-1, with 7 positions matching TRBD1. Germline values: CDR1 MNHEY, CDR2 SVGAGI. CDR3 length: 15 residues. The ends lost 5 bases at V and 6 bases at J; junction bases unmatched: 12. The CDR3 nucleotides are TGTGCCAGCAGTGGGCTACAGGGGAATTGGGCTGAAGCTTTCTTT. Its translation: CASSGLQGNWAEAFF.

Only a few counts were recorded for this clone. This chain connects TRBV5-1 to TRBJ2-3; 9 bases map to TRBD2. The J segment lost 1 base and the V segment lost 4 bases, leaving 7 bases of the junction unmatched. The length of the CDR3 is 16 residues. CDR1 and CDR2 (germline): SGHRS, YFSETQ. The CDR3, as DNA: TGCGCCAGCAGCCCCTCGGTAGCGGGGGGCACAGATACGCAGTATTTT. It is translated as CASSPSVAGGTDTQYF.

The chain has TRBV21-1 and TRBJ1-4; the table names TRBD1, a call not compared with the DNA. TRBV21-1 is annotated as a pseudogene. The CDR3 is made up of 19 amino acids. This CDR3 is CASSNSRGRQYPTNEKLFF. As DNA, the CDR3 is TGTGCCAGCAGCAATTCCAGGGGGCGCCAATATCCAACTAATGAAAAACTGTTTTTT.

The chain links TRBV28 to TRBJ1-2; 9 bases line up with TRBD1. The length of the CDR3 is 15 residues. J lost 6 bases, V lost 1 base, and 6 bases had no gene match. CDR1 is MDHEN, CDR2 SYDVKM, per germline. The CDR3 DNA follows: TGTGCCAGCAGTTTATCACTGGGGACAGGGAATGGCTACACCTTC. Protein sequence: CASSLSLGTGNGYTF.

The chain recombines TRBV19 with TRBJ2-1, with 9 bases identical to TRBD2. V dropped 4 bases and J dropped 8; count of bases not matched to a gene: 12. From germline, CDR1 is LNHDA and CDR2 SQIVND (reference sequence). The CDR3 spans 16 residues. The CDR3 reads CASSNPSGNSGDEQFF. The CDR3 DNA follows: TGTGCCAGTAGTAATCCTAGCGGGAACTCAGGGGATGAGCAGTTCTTC.

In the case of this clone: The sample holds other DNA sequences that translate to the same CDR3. This CDR3 is CAISGGLSYEQYF. In DNA form, the CDR3 reads TGTGCCATCAGTGGGGGGCTATCCTACGAGCAGTACTTC. The rearrangement links TRBV10-3 to TRBJ2-7; TRBD1 is a possible D gene (6 bases). The CDR3 contains 13 residues. V lost 4 bases, J lost 1 base, and 8 bases lay in between. From germline, CDR1 is ENHRY and CDR2 SYGVKD.

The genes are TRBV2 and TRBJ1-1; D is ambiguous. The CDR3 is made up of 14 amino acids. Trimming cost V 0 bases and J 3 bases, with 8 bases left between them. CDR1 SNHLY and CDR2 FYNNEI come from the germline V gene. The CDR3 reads CASSEAGEYTEAFF. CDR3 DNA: TGTGCCAGCAGTGAAGCAGGAGAATACACTGAAGCTTTCTTT.

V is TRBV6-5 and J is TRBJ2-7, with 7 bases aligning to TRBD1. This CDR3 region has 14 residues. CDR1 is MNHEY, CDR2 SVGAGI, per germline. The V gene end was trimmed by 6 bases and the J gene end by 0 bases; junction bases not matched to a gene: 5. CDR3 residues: CASRTRDSSYEQYF. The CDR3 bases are TGTGCCAGCAGGACCCGGGACAGCTCCTACGAGCAGTACTTC.

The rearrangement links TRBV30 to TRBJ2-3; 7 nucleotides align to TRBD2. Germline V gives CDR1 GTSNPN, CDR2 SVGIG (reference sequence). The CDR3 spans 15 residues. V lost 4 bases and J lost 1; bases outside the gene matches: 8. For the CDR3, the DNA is TGTGCCTGGACCCGAGAGGCGGGAGGCACAGATACGCAGTATTTT. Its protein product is CAWTREAGGTDTQYF.

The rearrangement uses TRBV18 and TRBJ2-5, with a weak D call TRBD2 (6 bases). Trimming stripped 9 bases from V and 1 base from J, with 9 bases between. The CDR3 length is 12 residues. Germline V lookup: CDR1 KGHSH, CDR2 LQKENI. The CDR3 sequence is CASMTSQETQYF. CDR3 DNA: TGTGCCAGTATGACTAGCCAAGAGACCCAGTACTTC.

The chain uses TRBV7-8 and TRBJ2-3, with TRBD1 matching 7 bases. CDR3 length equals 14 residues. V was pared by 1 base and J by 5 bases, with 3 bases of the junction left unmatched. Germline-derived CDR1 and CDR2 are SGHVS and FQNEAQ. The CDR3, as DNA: TGTGCCAGCAGCTTAGGGGACAGAGTAGATACGCAGTATTTT. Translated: CASSLGDRVDTQYF.

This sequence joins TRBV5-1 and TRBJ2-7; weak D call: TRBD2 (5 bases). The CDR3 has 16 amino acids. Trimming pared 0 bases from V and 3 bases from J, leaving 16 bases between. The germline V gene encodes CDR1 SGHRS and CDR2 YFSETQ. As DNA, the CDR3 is TGCGCCAGCAGCTTGGGGGATTGGGAGTTAAACTACGAGCAGTACTTC. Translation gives CASSLGDWELNYEQYF.

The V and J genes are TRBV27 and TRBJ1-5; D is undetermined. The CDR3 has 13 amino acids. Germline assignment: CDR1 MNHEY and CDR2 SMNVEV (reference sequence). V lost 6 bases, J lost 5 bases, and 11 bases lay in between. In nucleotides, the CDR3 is TGTGCCAGCAGAGCGGACGGGTATCAGCCCCAGCATTTT. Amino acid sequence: CASRADGYQPQHF.